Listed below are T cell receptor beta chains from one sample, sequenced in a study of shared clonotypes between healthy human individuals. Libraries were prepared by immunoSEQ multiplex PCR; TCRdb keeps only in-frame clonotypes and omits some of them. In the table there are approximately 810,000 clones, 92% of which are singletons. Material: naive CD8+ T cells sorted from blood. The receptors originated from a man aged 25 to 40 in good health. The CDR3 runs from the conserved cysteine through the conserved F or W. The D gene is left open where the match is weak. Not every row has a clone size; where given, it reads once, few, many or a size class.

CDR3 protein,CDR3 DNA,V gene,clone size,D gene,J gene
CATSRDSGLAGRTGELFF,TGTGCCACCAGCAGAGATTCCGGACTAGCGGGAAGGACCGGGGAGCTGTTTTTT,TRBV15,-,TRBD2,TRBJ2-2
CASSSQGLGFYEQYF,TGCGCCAGCAGCTCTCAGGGCTTGGGGTTTTACGAGCAGTACTTC,TRBV5-1,-,-,TRBJ2-7
CASSGGPHYEQYF,TGTGCCAGCAGCGGGGGACCGCACTACGAGCAGTACTTC,TRBV7-2,-,-,TRBJ2-7
CASSLQLYNEQFF,TGTGCCAGCAGTTTACAACTCTACAATGAGCAGTTCTTC,TRBV28,once,-,TRBJ2-1
CASSPSLETQYF,TGTGCCAGCAGCCCCTCCCTTGAGACCCAGTACTTC,TRBV7-9,-,-,TRBJ2-5
CASSLSWGGSYEQYF,TGCGCCAGCAGCTTGTCATGGGGAGGCAGCTACGAGCAGTACTTC,TRBV5-1,once,-,TRBJ2-7
CASSGRGRPYEQYF,TGTGCCAGCAGCGGACGGGGACGGCCATACGAGCAGTACTTC,TRBV9,-,-,TRBJ2-7
CASSLQGFSNYGYTF,TGTGCCAGCAGCTTACAGGGTTTTTCTAACTATGGCTACACCTTC,TRBV11-2,-,-,TRBJ1-2
CASSFQVSSYNEQFF,TGTGCCAGCAGTTTTCAGGTCAGCTCCTACAATGAGCAGTTCTTC,TRBV27,-,-,TRBJ2-1
CASSLMGDLGDTSEKLFF,TGTGCCAGCAGCTTGATGGGGGACCTTGGGGACACAAGTGAAAAACTGTTTTTT,TRBV5-6,-,-,TRBJ1-4
CASSLSPERADTQYF,TGTGCCAGCAGCTTAAGCCCAGAGAGAGCAGATACGCAGTATTTT,TRBV7-6,-,-,TRBJ2-3
CASSSTGYYNEQFF,TGTGCCAGCAGCTCTACAGGGTACTACAATGAGCAGTTCTTC,TRBV7-2,-,-,TRBJ2-1
CASSGRAFDYNGQFF,TGTGCCAGCAGTGGAAGGGCCTTCGATTACAATGGGCAGTTCTTC,TRBV2,-,-,TRBJ2-1
CASSEPSRDRTQYF,TGTGCCAGCAGTGAACCCTCCAGGGACCGTACGCAGTATTTT,TRBV6-1,once,-,TRBJ2-3
CASSYSLDRRGGYTF,TGCGCCAGCAGCTACTCCTTGGACAGGAGGGGTGGCTACACCTTC,TRBV5-1,once,TRBD1,TRBJ1-2
CASEGPNTGELFF,TGTGCCAGCGAAGGTCCGAACACCGGGGAGCTGTTTTTT,TRBV5-5,-,-,TRBJ2-2
CASSPQGLVASYNEQFF,TGTGCCAGCAGCCCCCAGGGACTAGTGGCTTCCTACAATGAGCAGTTCTTC,TRBV21-1,-,-,TRBJ2-1
CASSFNEQFF,TGTGCCAGCAGCTTTAATGAGCAGTTCTTC,TRBV7-9,few,-,TRBJ2-1
CASSQVGGGDQQFF,TGTGCCAGCAGCCAAGTGGGGGGAGGGGATCAGCAGTTCTTC,TRBV14,-,TRBD2,TRBJ2-1
CRIQGNTEAFF,TGCAGAATTCAGGGGAACACTGAAGCTTTCTTT,TRBV20-1,-,-,TRBJ1-1
CASSPPETGANEQYF,TGTGCCAGCAGTCCCCCCGAGACAGGGGCCAACGAGCAGTACTTC,TRBV28,-,TRBD1,TRBJ2-7
CASSQGVGYQETQYF,TGCGCCAGCAGCCAAGGGGTCGGTTACCAAGAGACCCAGTACTTC,TRBV4-1,once,-,TRBJ2-5
CASSTRQGAAYEQYF,TGTGCCAGCAGCACTCGACAGGGGGCGGCCTACGAGCAGTACTTC,TRBV7-9,-,TRBD1,TRBJ2-7
CASSVGSNSYEQYF,TGTGCCAGCAGCGTAGGAAGCAACTCCTACGAGCAGTACTTC,TRBV9,-,-,TRBJ2-7
CASSLVGQGIGQPQHF,TGTGCCAGCAGCTTAGTAGGCCAGGGAATAGGTCAGCCCCAGCATTTT,TRBV7-9,-,-,TRBJ1-5
CASSQPGQDYEQYF,TGTGCCAGCAGCCAGCCGGGACAGGACTACGAGCAGTACTTC,TRBV7-9,-,TRBD1,TRBJ2-7